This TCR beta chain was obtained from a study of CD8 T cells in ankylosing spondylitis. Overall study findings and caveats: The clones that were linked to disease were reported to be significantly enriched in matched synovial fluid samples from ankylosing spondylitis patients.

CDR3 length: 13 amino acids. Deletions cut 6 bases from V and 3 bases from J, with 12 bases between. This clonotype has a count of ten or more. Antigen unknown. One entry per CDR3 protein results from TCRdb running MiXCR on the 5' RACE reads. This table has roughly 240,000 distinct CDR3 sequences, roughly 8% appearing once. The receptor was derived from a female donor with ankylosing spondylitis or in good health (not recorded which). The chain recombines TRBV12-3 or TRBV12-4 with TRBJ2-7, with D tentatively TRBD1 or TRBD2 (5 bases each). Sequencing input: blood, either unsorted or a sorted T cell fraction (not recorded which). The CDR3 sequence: CASRTGTHYEQYF. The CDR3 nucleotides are TGTGCCAGCAGAACCGGGACCCACTACGAGCAGTACTTC.